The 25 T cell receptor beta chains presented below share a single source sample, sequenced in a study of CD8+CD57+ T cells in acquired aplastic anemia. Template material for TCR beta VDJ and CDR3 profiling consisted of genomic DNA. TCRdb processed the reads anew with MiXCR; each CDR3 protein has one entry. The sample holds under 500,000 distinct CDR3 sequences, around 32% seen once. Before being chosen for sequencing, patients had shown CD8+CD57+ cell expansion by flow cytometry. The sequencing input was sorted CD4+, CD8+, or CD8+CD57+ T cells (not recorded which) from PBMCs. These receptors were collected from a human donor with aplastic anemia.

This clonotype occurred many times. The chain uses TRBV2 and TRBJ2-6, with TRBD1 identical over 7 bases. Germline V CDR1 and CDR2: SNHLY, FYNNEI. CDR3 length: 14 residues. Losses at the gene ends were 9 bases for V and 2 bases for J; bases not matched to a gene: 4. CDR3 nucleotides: TGTGCCAGGACAGGGTTCCCTGGGGCCAACGTCCTGACTTTC. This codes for CARTGFPGANVLTF.

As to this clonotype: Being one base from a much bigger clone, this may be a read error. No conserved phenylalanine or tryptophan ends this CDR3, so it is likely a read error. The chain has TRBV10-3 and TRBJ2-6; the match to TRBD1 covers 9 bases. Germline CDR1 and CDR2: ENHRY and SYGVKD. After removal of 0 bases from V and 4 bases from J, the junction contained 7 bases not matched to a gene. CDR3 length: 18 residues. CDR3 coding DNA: TGTGCCATCAGTGAGTCTGTAGACAGGGGGGCGGGGGCCAACGTCCTGACTTTA. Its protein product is CAISESVDRGAGANVLTL.

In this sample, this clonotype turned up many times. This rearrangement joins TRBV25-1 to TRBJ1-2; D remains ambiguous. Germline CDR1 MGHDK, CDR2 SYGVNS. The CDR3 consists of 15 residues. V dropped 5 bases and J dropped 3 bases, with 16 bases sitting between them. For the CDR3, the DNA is TGTGCCAGCAGTCCATACCAGGAGAAATACTATGGCTACACCTTC. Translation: CASSPYQEKYYGYTF.

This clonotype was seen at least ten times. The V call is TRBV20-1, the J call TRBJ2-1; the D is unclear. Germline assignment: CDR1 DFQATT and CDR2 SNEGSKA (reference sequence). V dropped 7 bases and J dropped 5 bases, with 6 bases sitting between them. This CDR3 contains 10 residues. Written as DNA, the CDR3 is TGCAGTGTGAGGAACAATGAGCAGTTCTTC. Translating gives CSVRNNEQFF.

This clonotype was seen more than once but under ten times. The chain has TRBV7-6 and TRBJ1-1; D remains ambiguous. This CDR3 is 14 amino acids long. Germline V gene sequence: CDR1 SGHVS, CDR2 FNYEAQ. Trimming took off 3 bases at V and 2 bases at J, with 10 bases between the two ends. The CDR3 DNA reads TGTGCCAGCAGCTTGAAAGTAGGTAACACTGAAGCTTTCTTT. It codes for CASSLKVGNTEAFF. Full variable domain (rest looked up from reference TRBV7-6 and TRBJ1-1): GAGVSQSPRYKVTKRGQDVALRCDPISGHVSLYWYRQALGQGPEFLTYFNYEAQQDKSGLPNDRFSAERPEGSISTLTIQRTEQRDSAMYRCASSLKVGNTEAFFGQGTRLTVV.

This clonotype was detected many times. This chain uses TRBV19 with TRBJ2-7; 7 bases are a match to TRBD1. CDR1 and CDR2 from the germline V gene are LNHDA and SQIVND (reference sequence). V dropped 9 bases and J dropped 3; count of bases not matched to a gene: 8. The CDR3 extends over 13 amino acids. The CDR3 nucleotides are TGTGCCAGCCACGATTCAGGGGGCTACGAGCAGTACTTC. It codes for CASHDSGGYEQYF.

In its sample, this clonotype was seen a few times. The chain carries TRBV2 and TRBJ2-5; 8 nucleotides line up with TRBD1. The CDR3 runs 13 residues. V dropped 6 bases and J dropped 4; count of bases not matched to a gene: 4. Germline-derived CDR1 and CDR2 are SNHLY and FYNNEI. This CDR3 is CASRNRGRETQYF. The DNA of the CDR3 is TGTGCCAGCAGAAACAGGGGGAGAGAGACCCAGTACTTC.

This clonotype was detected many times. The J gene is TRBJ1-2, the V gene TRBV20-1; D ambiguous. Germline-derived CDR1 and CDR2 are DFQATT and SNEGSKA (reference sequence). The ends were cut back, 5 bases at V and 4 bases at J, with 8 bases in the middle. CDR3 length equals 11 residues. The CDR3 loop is CSAGGSYGYTF. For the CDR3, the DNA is TGCAGTGCTGGAGGGTCCTATGGCTACACCTTC.

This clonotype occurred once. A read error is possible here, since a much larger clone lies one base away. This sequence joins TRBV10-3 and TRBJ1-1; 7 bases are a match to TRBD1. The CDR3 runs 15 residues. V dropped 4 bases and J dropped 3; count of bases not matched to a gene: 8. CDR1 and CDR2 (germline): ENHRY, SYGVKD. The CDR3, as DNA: TGTGCCATCAGTGGGACCGGGACAGTGGACACTGAAGCTTTCTTT. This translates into CAISGTGTVDTEAFF.

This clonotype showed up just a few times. The CDR3 spells CASSPRTAGAFF. The CDR3 DNA is TGTGCCAGCAGCCCCAGGACAGCGGGAGCTTTCTTT. This chain joins TRBV7-3 and TRBJ1-1; the D gene is possibly TRBD1 (6 bases). V was clipped by 5 bases and J by 10 bases, with 14 bases between them. In germline, CDR1 is SGHTA, CDR2 FQGTGA. CDR3 length: 12 residues.

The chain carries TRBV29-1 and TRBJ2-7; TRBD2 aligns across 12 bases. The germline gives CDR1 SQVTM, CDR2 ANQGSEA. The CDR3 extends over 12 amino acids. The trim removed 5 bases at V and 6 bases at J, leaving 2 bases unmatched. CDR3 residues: CSVSTSGGEQYF. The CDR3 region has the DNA TGCAGCGTTTCGACTAGCGGGGGCGAGCAGTACTTC.

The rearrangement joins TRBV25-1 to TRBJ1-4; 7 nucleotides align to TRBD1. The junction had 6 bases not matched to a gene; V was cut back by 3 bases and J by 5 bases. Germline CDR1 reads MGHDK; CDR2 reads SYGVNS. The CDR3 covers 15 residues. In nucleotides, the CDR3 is TGTGCCAGCAGTGAGACAGGGACGAGGAATGAAAAACTGTTTTTT. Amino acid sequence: CASSETGTRNEKLFF.

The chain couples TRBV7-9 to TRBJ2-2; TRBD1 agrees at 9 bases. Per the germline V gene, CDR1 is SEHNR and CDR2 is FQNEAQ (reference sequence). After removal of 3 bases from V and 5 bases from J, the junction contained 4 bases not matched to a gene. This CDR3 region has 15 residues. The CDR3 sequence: CASSFGTGRTGELFF. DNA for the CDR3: TGTGCCAGCAGCTTTGGGACAGGGCGTACCGGGGAGCTGTTTTTT.

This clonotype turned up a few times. CDR3 DNA sequence: TGTGCCAGCAGCTTAGGCAAAAACAATGAGCAGTTCTTC. Translated, it gives CASSLGKNNEQFF. The chain has TRBV7-3 and TRBJ2-1; no clear D gene. In germline, CDR1 is SGHTA, CDR2 FQGTGA. Trimming stripped 2 bases from V and 5 bases from J, with 7 bases between. The CDR3 sequence is 13 residues long. Full variable domain (missing parts from reference TRBV7-3 and TRBJ2-1): GAGVSQTPSNKVTEKGKYVELRCDPISGHTALYWYRQSLGQGPEFLIYFQGTGAADDSGLPNDRFFAVRPEGSVSTLKIQRTERGDSAVYLCASSLGKNNEQFFGPGTRLTVL.

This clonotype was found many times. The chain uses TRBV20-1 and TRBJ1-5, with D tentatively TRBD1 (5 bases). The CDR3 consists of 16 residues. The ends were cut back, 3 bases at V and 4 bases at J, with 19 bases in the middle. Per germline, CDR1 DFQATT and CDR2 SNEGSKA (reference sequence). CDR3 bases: TGCAGTGCTAGGCCAGGAACCGGGACGTGGAATCAGCCCCAGCATTTT. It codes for CSARPGTGTWNQPQHF.

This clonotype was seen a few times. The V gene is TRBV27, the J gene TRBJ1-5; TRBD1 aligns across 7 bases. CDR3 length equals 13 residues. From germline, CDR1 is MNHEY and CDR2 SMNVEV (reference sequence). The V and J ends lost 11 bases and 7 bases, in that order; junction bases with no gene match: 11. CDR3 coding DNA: TGTGCCGTCCGGGCGACAGGGTCGCAGCCCCAGCATTTT. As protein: CAVRATGSQPQHF.

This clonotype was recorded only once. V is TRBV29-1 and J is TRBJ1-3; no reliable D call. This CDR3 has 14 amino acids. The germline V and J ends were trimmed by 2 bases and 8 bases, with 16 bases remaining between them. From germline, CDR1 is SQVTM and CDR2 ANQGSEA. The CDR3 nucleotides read TGCAGCGTTGAATTGGGTGACTATGGCTACACCATATATTTT. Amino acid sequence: CSVELGDYGYTIYF.

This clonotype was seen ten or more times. CDR3 coding DNA: TGTGCCAGCAGTTTAATGCGTCAGCCCCAGCATTTT. Translating it yields CASSLMRQPQHF. The rearrangement joins TRBV12-3 or TRBV12-4 to TRBJ1-5, with unresolved D. V was clipped by 2 bases and J by 6 bases, with 5 bases between them. This CDR3 comprises 12 residues.

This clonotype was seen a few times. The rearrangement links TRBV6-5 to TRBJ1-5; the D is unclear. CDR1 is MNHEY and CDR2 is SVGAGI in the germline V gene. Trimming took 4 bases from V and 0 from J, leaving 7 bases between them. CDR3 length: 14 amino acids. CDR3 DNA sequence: TGTGCCAGCAGTTCCAGTAATAGCAATCAGCCCCAGCATTTT. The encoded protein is CASSSSNSNQPQHF.

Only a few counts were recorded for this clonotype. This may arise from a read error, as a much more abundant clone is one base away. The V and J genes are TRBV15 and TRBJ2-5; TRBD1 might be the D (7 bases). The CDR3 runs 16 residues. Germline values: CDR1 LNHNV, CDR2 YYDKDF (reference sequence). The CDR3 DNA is TGTGCCACCAGCAGAGATAGGAGGGCAGGGGGAGAGGCCCAGTACTTC. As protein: CATSRDRRAGGEAQYF.

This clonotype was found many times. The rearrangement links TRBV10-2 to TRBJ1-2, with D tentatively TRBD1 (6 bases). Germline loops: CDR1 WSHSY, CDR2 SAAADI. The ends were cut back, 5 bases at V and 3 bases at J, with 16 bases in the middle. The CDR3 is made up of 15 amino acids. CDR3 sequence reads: CASSYRGQRDYGYTF. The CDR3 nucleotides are TGCGCCAGCAGTTATAGGGGACAAAGGGACTATGGCTACACCTTC.

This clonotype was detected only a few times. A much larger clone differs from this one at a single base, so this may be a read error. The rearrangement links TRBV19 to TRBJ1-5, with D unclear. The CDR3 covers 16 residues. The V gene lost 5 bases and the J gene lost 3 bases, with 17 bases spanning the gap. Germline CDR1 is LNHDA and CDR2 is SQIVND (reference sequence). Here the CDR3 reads CASSSIGSIANQPQHF. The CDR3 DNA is TGTGCCAGTAGTTCCATAGGCAGCATCGCCAATCAGCCCCAGCATTTT.

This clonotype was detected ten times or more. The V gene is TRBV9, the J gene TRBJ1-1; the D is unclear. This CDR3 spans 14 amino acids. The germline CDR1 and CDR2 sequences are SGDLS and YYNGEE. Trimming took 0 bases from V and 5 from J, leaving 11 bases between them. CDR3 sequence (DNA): TGTGCCAGCAGCGTAGCCGCCGGAGGGACTGAAGCTTTCTTT. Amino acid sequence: CASSVAAGGTEAFF. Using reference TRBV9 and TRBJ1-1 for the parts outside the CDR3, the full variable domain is DSGVTQTPKHLITATGQRVTLRCSPRSGDLSVYWYQQSLDQGLQFLIQYYNGEERAKGNILERFSAQQFPDLHSELNLSSLELGDSALYFCASSVAAGGTEAFFGQGTRLTVV.

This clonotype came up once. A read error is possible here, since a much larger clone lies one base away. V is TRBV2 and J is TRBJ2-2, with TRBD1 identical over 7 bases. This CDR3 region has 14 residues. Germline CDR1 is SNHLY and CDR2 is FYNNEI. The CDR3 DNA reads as TGTGCCAGCAGGGGACAGAAGAACGCCGGGGAGCTGTTTTTT. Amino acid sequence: CASRGQKNAGELFF.

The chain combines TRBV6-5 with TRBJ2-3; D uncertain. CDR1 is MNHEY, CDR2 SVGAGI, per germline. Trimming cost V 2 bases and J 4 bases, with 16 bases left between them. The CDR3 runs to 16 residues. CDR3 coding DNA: TGTGCCAGCAGTTACCCGAATTGGGATGGGTCAGATACGCAGTATTTT. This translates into CASSYPNWDGSDTQYF.